The sequence of this T cell receptor (beta chain) was determined in a study of T cells expressing NK-cell markers. Whole-study context: With respect to HCMV, most of the eight sequenced donors were seropositive, and one was seronegative. Study results and limitations: Dominance of the CD3+CD56-NKG2C+ fraction by these clonotypes also held in several donors. In a handful of donors, dominant NKG2C+ clonotypes were about 1.0-7.5% of CD8+ T cells.

This CDR3 has 15 amino acids. Germline V gene sequence: CDR1 SQVTM, CDR2 ANQGSEA. In regard to this clonotype: Its antigen is unidentified.

5'RACE template switching with UMIs generated TCR beta cDNA. Reprocessing the 5' RACE reads, TCRdb reports a single entry for every CDR3 protein and omits DNA. Its table records 400,000 to 450,000 distinct CDR3 sequences. The sample comprised blood T cells: a sorted CD56 or NKG2C T cell subset, CD4+ or CD8+ T cells, or bulk PBMC T cells (not recorded which). The J gene is TRBJ2-1, the V gene TRBV29-1; TCRdb selects TRBD2, and the lack of DNA leaves this call unchecked. The receptor was isolated from a woman between 18 and 69 years old in good health. CDR3 loop: CSVEGGLATYNEQFF.